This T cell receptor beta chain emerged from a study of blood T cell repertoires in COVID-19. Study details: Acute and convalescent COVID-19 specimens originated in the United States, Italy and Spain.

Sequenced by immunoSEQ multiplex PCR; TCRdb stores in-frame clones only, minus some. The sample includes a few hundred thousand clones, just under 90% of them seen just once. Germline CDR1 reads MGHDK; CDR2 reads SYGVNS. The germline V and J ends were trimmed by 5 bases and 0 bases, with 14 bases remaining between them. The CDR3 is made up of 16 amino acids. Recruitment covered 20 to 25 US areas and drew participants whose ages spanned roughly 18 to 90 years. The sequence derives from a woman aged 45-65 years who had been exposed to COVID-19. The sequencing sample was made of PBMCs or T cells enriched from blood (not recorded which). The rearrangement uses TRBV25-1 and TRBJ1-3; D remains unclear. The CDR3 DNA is TGTGCCAGCAGTTCTCTGGGAGGGTTCTCTGGAAACACCATATATTTT. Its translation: CASSSLGGFSGNTIYF.